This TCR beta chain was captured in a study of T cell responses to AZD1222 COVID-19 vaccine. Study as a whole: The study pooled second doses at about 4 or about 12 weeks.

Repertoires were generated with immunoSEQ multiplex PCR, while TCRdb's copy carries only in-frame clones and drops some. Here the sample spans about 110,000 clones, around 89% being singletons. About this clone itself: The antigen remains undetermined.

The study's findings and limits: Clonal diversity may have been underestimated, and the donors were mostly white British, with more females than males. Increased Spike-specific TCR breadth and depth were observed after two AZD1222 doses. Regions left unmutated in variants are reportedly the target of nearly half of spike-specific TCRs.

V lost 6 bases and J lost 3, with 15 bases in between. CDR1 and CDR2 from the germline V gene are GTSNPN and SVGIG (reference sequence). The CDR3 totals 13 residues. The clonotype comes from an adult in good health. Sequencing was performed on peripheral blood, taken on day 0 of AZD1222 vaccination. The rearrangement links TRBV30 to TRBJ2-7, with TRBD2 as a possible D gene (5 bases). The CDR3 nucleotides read TGTGCCTGCCGGACGGGTGGAGGCTACGAGCAGTACTTC. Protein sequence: CACRTGGGYEQYF.